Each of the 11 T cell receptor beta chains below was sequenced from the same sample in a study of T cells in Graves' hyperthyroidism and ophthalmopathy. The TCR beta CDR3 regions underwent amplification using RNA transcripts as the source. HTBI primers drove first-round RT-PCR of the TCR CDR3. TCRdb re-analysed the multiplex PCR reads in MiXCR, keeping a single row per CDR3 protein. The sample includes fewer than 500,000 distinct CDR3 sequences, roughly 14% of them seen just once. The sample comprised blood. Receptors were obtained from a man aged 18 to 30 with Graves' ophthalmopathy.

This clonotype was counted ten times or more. The CDR3 sequence is CAWTSRGREQYF. The CDR3 nucleotides are TGTGCCTGGACTTCACGGGGCCGAGAGCAGTACTTC. This rearrangement joins TRBV30 to TRBJ2-7; perhaps D is TRBD1 or TRBD2 (5 bases each). The germline V gene has CDR1 GTSNPN and CDR2 SVGIG (reference sequence). There are 12 residues in the CDR3. The germline V and J ends were trimmed by 4 bases and 7 bases, with 14 bases remaining between them.

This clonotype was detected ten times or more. The CDR3 reads CATSDSPLAGLDTQYF. The CDR3 nucleotides read TGTGCCACCAGTGACTCCCCCCTAGCGGGACTTGATACGCAGTATTTT. The chain links TRBV24-1 to TRBJ2-3, with TRBD2 matching 9 bases. The CDR3 length is 16 residues. Unmatched junction bases numbered 10, after V lost 4 bases and J lost 6 bases. The germline gives CDR1 KGHDR, CDR2 SFDVKD.

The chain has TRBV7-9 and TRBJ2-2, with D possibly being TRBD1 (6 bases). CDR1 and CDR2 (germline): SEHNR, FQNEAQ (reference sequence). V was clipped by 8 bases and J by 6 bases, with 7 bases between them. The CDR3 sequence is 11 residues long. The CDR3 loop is CASPGAGELFF. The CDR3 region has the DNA TGTGCCAGCCCAGGGGCCGGGGAGCTGTTTTTT.

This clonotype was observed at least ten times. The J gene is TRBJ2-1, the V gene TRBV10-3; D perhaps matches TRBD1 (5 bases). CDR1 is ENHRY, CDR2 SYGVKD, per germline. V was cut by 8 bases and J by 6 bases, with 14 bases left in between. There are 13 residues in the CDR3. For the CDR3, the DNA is TGTGCCATCTCAAGGGGCCAAACCAATGAGCAGTTCTTC. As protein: CAISRGQTNEQFF.

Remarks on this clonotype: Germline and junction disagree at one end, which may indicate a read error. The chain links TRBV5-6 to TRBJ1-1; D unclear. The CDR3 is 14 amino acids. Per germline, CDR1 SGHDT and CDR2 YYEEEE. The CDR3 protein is CAGSFGLMNTEAFF. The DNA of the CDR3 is TGTGCCGGCAGCTTTGGACTGATGAACACTGAAGCTTTCTTT.

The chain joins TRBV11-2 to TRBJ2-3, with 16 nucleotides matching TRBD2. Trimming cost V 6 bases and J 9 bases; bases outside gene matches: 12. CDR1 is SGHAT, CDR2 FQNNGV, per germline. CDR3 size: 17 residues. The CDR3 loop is CASSVSGTSGRAQTQYF. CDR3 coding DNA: TGTGCCAGCAGTGTCTCCGGGACTAGCGGGAGGGCACAAACGCAGTATTTT.

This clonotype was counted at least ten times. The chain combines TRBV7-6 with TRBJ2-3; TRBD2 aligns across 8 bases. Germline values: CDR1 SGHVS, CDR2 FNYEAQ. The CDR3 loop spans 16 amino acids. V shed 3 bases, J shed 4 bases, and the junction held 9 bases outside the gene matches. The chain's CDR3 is CASSLGPAGASDTQYF. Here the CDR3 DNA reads TGTGCCAGCAGCTTGGGGCCAGCGGGGGCCTCAGATACGCAGTATTTT.

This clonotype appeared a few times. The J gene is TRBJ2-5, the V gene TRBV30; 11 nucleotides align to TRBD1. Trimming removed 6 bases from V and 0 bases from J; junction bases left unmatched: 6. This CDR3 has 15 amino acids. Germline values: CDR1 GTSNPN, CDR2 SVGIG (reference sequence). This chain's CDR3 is CACTGTGGYQETQYF. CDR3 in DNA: TGTGCCTGTACCGGGACAGGGGGGTACCAAGAGACCCAGTACTTC.

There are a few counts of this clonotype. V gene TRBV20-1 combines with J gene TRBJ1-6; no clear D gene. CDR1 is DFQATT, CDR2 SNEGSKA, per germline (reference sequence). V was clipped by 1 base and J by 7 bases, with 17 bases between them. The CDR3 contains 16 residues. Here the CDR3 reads CSARASRSLENSPLHF. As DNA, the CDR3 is TGCAGTGCTAGAGCCTCGCGGTCATTGGAAAATTCACCCCTCCACTTT.

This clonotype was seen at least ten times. The CDR3 here is CASSLSRGAAQGYEQYF. CDR3 DNA sequence: TGTGCCAGCAGCTTGTCCAGGGGAGCGGCCCAGGGCTACGAGCAGTACTTC. J is TRBJ2-7 and V is TRBV5-5; tentative D call: TRBD1 (6 bases). The CDR3 contains 17 residues. V was shortened by 1 base and J by 3 bases, with 20 bases between the two germline ends. CDR1 SGHKS and CDR2 YYEKEE come from the germline V gene (reference sequence).

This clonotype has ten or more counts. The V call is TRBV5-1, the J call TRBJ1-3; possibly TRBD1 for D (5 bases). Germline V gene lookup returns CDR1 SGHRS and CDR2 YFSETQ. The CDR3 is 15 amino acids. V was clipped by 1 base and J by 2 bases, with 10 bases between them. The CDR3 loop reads CASSLSTVPGNTIYF. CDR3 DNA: TGCGCCAGCAGCTTGTCGACAGTTCCTGGAAACACCATATATTTT.